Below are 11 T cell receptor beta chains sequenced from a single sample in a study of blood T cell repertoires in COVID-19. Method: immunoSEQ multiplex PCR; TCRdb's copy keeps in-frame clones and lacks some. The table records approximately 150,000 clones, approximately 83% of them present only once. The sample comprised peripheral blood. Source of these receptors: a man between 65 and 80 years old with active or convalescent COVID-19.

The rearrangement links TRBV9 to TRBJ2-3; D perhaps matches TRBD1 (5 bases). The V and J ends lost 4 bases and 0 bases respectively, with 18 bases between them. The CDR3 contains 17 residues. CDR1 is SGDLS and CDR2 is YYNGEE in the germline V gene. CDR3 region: CASSPHRGSSSTDTQYF. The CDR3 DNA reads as TGTGCCAGCAGCCCACATAGGGGATCCTCTAGCACAGATACGCAGTATTTT.

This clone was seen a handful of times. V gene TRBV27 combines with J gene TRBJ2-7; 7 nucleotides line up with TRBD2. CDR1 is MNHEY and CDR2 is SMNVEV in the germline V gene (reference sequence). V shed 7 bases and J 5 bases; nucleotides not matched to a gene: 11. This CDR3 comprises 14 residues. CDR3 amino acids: CASTLRGGINEQYF. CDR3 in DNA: TGTGCCAGCACCCTGAGGGGAGGGATCAACGAGCAGTACTTC.

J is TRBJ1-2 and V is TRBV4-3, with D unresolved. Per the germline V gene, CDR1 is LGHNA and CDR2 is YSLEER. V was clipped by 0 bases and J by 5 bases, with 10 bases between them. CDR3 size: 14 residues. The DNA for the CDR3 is TGCGCCAGCAGCCAAGAACAGAATACTTATGGCTACACCTTC. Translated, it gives CASSQEQNTYGYTF.

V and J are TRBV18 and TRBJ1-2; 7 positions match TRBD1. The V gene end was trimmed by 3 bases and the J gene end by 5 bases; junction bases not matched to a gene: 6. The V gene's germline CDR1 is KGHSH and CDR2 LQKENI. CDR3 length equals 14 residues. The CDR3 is CASSPRGTEYGYTF. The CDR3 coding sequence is TGTGCCAGCTCACCTAGAGGGACAGAGTATGGCTACACCTTC.

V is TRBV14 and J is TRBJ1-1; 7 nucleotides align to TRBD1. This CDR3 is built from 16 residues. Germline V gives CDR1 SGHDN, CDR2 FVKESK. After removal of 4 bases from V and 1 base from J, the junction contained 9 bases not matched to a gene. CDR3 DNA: TGTGCCAGCAGCCTCCTTCGGGGACAGAAGAACACTGAAGCTTTCTTT. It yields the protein CASSLLRGQKNTEAFF.

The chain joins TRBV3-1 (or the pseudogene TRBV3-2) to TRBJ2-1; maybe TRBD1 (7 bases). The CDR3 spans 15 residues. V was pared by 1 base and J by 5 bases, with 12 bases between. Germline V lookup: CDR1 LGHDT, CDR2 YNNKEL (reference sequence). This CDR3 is CASSQGRGANNEQFF. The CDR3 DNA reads TGTGCCAGCAGCCAAGGCAGGGGGGCTAACAATGAGCAGTTCTTC.

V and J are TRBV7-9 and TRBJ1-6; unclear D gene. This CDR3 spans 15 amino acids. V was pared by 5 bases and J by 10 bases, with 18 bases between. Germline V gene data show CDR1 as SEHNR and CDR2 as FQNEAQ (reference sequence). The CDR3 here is CASSPRQTDGSPLHF. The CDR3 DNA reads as TGTGCCAGCAGCCCGAGGCAGACTGACGGATCACCCCTCCACTTT.

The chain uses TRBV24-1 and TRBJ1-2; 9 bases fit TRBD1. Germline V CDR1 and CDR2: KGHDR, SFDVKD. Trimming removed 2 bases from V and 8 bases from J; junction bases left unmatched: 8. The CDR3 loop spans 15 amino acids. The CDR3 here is CATSDYGGQGRGYTF. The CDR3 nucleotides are TGTGCCACCAGTGATTACGGGGGACAGGGCCGCGGCTACACCTTC.

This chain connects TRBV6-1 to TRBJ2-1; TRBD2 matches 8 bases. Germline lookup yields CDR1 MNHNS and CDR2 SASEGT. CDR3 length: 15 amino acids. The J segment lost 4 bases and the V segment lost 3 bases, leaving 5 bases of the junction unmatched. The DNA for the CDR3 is TGTGCCAGCAGTGAGAGCGGGAGAGGTTACAATGAGCAGTTCTTC. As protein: CASSESGRGYNEQFF.

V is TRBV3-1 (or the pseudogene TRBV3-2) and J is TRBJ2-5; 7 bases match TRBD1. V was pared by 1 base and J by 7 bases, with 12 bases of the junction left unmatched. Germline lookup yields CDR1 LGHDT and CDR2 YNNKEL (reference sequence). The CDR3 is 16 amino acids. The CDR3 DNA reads TGTGCCAGCAGCCAAGGGGGACAGCCTGGCCTAGGGACCCAGTACTTC. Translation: CASSQGGQPGLGTQYF.

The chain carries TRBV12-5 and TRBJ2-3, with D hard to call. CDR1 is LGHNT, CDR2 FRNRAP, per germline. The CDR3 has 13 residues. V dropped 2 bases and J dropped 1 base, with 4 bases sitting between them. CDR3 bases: TGTGCTAGTGGTTTGTCTGGCACAGATACGCAGTATTTT. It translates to CASGLSGTDTQYF.